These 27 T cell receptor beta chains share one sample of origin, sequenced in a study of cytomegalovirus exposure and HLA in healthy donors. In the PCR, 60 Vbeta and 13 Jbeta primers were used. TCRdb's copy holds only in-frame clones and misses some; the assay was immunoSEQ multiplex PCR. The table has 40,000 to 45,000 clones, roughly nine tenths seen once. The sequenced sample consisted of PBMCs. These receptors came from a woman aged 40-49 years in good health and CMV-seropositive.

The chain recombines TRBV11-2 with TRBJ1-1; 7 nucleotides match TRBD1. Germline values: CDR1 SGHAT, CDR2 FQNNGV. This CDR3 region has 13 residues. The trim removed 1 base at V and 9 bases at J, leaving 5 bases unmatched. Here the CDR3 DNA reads TGTGCCAGCAGCTTAGGTCTGGACAGGAAAGCTTTCTTT. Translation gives CASSLGLDRKAFF.

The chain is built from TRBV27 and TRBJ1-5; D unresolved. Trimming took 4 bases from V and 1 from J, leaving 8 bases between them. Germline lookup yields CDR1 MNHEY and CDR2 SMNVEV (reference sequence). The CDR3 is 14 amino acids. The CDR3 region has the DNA TGTGCCAGCAGTTCAGGAAGGAGCAATCAGCCCCAGCATTTT. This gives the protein CASSSGRSNQPQHF.

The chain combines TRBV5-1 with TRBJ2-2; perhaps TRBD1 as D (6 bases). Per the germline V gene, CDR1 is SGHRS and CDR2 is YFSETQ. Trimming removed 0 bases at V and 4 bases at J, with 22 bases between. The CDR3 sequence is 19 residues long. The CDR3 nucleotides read TGCGCCAGCAGCTTGGATAGCCGGCCGAATAGGGGGACCACCGGGGAGCTGTTTTTT. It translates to CASSLDSRPNRGTTGELFF.

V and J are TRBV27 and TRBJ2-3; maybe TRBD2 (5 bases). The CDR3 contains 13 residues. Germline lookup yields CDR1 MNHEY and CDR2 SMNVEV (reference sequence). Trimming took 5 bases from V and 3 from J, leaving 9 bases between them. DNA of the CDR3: TGTGCCAGCAGTCCTCCGGGGACAGATACGCAGTATTTT. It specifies CASSPPGTDTQYF.

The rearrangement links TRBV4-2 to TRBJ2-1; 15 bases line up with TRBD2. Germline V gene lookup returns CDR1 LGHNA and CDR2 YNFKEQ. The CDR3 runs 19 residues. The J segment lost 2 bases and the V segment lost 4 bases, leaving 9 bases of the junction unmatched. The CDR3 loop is CASSPTGTSGGMPYNEQFF. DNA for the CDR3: TGTGCCAGCAGCCCAACCGGGACTAGCGGGGGGATGCCCTACAATGAGCAGTTCTTC.

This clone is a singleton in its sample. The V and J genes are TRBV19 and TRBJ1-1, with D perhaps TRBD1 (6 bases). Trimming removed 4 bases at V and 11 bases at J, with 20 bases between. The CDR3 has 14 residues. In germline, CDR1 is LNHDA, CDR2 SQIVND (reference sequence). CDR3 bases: TGTGCCAGTAGTACCTGGACAGACCTGAAGGTGGCTTTCTTT. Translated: CASSTWTDLKVAFF.

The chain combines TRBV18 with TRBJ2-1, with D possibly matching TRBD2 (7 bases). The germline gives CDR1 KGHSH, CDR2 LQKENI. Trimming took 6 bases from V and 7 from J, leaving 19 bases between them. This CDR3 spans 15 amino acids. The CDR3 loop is CASSPGGGSRNEQFF. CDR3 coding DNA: TGTGCCAGCTCGCCTGGGGGCGGGAGTAGGAATGAGCAGTTCTTC.

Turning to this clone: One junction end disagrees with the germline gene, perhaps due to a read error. Here the CDR3 reads CAGSGSRGGLDQPQRF. As DNA, the CDR3 is TGTGCCGGCAGTGGGAGCCGGGGGGGTTTGGATCAGCCCCAGCGTTTT. The chain links TRBV6-1 to TRBJ1-5; possible D gene TRBD1, 5 bases. The CDR3 length is 16 residues. Germline V gene data show CDR1 as MNHNS and CDR2 as SASEGT.

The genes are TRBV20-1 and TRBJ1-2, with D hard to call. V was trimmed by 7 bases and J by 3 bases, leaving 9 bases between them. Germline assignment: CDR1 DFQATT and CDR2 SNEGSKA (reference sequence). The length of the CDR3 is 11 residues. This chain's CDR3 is CSEAGDYGYTF. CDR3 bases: TGCAGTGAAGCGGGAGACTATGGCTACACCTTC.

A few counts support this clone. The CDR3 reads CASSLVTAQETQYF. As DNA, the CDR3 is TGTGCCAGCAGCTTAGTGACAGCCCAAGAGACCCAGTACTTC. The rearrangement links TRBV11-2 to TRBJ2-5; tentative D call: TRBD1 (5 bases). Trimming cost V 1 base and J 1 base, with 7 bases left between them. CDR3 size: 14 residues. Per germline, CDR1 SGHAT and CDR2 FQNNGV.

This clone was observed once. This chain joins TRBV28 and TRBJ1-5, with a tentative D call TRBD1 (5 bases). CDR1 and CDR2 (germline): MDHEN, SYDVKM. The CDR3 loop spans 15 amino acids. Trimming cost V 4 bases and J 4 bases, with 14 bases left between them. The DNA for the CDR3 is TGTGCCAGCAGTTCCGAGGCCGGGGGGAATCAGCCCCAGCATTTT. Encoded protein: CASSSEAGGNQPQHF.

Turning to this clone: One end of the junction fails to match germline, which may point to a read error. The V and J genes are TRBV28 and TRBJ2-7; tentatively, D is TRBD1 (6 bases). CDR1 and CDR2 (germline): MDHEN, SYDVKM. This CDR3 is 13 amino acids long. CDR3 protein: CASSSYRVHEQCF. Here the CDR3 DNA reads TGTGCCAGCAGTTCTTACAGGGTCCACGAGCAGTGCTTC.

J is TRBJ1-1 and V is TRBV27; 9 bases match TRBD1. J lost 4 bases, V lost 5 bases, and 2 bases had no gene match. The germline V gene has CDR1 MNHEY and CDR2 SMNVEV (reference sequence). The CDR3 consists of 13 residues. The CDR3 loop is CASSRGQGTEAFF. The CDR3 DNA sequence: TGTGCCAGCAGTAGGGGACAGGGCACTGAAGCTTTCTTT.

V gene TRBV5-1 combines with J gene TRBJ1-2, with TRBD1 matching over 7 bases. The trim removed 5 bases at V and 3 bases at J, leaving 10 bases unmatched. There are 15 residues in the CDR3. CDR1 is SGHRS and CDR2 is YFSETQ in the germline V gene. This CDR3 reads CASSREPGQHYGYTF. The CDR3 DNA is TGCGCCAGCAGTAGAGAACCGGGACAGCACTATGGCTACACCTTC.

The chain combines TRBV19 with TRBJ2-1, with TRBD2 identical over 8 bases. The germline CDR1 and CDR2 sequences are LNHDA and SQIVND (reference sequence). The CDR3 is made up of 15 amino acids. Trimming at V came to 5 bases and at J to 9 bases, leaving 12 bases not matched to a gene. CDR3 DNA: TGTGCCAGTAGTCCCGCGGGGGGTGCAAGGGGTGAGCAGTTCTTC. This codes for CASSPAGGARGEQFF. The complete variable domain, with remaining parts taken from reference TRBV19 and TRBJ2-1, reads DGGITQSPKYLFRKEGQNVTLSCEQNLNHDAMYWYRQDPGQGLRLIYYSQIVNDFQKGDIAEGYSVSREKKESFPLTVTSAQKNPTAFYLCASSPAGGARGEQFFGPGTRLTVL.

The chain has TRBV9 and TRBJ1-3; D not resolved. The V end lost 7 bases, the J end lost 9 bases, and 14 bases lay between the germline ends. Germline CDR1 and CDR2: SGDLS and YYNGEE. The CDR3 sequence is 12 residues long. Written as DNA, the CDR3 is TGTGCCAGCGGCGACGGGGAACGCACCATATATTTT. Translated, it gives CASGDGERTIYF.

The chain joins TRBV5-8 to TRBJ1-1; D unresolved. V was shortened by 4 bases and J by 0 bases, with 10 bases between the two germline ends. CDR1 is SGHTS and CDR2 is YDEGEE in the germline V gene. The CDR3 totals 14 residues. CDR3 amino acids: CASSRTRMNTEAFF. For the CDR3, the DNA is TGTGCCAGCAGCCGCACTAGAATGAACACTGAAGCTTTCTTT.

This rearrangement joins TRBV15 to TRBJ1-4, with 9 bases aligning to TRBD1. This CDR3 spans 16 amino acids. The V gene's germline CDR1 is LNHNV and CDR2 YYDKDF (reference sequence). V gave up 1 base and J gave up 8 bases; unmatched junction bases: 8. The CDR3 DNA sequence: TGTGCCACCAGCAGAGTCGTCACAGGGGGCAAGGAAAAACTGTTTTTT. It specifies CATSRVVTGGKEKLFF.

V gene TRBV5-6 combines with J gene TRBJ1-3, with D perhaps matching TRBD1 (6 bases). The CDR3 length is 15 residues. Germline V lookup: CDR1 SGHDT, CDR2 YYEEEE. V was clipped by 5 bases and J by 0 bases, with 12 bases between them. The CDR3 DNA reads TGTGCCAGCAGTCACACAGGGCCCTCTGGAAACACCATATATTTT. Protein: CASSHTGPSGNTIYF.

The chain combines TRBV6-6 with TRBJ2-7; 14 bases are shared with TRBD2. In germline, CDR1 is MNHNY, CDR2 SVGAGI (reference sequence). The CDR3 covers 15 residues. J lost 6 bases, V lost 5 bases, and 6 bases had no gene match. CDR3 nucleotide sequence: TGTGCCAGCAGTGAGACTAGCGGGAGGGGTGGCGAGCAGTACTTC. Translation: CASSETSGRGGEQYF.

The CDR3 coding sequence is TGTGCCAGCAGTTTATCCGGTTCAGAAGCTTTCTTT. Amino acids: CASSLSGSEAFF. The chain employs TRBV27 and TRBJ1-1; D is undetermined. V shed 0 bases and J shed 8 bases, with 7 bases lying between them. This CDR3 comprises 12 residues. Germline CDR1 MNHEY, CDR2 SMNVEV (reference sequence).

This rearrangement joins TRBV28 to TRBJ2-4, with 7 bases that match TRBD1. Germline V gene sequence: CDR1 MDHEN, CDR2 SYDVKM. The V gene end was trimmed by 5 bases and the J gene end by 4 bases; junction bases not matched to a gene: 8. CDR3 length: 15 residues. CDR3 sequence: CASSGGDRVKNIQYF. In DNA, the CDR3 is TGTGCCAGCAGTGGTGGTGACAGGGTGAAAAACATTCAGTACTTC.

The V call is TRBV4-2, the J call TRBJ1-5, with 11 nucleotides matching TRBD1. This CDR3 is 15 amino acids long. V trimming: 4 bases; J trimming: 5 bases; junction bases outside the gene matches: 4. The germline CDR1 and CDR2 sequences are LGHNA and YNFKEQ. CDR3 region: CASSRGQGEDQPQHF. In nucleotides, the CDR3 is TGTGCCAGCAGCCGGGGACAGGGGGAGGATCAGCCCCAGCATTTT.

This CDR3 is CAWSVQGAHLRGYTF. CDR3 nucleotides: TGTGCCTGGAGTGTACAGGGGGCCCACTTGCGGGGCTACACCTTC. The chain joins TRBV30 to TRBJ1-2; TRBD1 matches 9 bases. The germline CDR1 and CDR2 sequences are GTSNPN and SVGIG (reference sequence). This CDR3 is built from 15 residues. The J segment lost 8 bases and the V segment lost 0 bases, leaving 10 bases of the junction unmatched.

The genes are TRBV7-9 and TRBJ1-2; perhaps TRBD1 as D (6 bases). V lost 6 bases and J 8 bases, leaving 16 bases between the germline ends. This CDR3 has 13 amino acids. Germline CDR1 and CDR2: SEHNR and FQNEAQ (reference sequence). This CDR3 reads CASRPTGTVGYTF. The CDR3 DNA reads TGTGCCAGCAGACCAACAGGGACGGTAGGCTACACCTTC.

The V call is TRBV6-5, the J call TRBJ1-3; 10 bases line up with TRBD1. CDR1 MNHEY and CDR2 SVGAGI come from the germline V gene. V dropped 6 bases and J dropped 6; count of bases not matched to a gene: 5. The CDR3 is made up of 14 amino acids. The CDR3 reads CASRMDRGENTIYF. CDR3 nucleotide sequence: TGTGCCAGCAGGATGGACAGGGGGGAAAACACCATATATTTT.

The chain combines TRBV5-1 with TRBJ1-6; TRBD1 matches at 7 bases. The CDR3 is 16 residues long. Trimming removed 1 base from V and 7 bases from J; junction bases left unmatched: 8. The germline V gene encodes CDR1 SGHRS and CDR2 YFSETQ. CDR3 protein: CASSLNPYRGNSPLHF. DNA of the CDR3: TGCGCCAGCAGCTTGAACCCCTACAGGGGCAATTCACCCCTCCACTTT.